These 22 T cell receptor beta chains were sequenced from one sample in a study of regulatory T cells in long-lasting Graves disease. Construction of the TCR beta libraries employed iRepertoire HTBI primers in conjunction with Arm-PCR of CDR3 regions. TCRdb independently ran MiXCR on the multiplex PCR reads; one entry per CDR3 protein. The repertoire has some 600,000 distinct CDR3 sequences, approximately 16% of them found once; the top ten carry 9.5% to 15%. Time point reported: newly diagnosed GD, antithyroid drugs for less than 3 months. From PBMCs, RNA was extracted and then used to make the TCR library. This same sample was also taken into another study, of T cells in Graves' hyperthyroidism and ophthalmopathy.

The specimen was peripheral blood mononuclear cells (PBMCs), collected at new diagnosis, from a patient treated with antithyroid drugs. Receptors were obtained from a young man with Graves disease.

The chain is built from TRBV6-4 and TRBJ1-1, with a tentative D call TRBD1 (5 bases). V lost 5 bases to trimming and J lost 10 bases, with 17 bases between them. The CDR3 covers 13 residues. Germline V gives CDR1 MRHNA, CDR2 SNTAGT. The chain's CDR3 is CASSKIPGEGAFF. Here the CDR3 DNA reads TGTGCCAGCAGTAAAATCCCGGGGGAGGGAGCTTTCTTT.

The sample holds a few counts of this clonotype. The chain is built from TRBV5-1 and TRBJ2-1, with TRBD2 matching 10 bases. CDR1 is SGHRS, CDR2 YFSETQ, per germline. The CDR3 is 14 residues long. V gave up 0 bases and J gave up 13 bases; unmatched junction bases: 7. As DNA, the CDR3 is TGCGCCAGCAGCTTGGGGCAGCGGGAGGGCCCCCAGTTCTTC. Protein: CASSLGQREGPQFF.

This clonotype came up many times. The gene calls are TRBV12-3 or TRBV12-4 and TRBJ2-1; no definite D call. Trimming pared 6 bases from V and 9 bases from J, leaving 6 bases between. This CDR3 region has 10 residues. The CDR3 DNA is TGTGCCAGCAGCGTCTTTGAGCAGTTCTTC. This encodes CASSVFEQFF.

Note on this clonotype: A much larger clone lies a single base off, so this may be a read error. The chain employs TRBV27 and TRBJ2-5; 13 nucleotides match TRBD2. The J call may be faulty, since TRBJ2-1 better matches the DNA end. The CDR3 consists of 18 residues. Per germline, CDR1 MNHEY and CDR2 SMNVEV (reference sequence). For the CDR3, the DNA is TGTGCCAGCAGTCAAGGACTAGCGGGAGTGTACCAGTCCGATGAGCAGTTCTTC. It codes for CASSQGLAGVYQSDEQFF.

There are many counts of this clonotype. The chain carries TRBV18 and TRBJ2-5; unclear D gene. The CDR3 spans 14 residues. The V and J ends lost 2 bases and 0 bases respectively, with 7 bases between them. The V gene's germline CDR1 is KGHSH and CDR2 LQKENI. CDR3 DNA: TGTGCCAGCTCACCATCAGTAGACCAAGAGACCCAGTACTTC. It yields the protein CASSPSVDQETQYF.

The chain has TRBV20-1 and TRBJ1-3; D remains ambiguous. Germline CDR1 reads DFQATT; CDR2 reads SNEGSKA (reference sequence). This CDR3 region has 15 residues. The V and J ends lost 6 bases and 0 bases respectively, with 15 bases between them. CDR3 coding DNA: TGCAGTGCACAGACGGGCTTGAACTCTGGAAACACCATATATTTT. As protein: CSAQTGLNSGNTIYF.

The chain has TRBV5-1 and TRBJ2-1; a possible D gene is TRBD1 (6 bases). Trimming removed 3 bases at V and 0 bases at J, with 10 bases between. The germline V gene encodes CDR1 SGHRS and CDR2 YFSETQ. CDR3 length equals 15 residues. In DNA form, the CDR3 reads TGCGCCAGCAGCTCCCGACAGGTCTCCTACAATGAGCAGTTCTTC. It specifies CASSSRQVSYNEQFF.

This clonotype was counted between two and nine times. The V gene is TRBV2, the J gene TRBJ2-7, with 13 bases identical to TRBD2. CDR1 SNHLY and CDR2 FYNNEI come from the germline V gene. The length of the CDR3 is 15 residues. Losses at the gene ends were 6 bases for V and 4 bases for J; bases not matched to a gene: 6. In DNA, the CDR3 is TGTGCCAGCAGGCGGACTAGCGGGAGTTTGTACGAGCAGTACTTC. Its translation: CASRRTSGSLYEQYF.

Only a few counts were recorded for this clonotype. Written as DNA, the CDR3 is TGCGCCAGCAGCCGAATAATAACGGACAGGGCTTCCGAGCAGTACTTC. Amino acids: CASSRIITDRASEQYF. The chain is built from TRBV4-1 and TRBJ2-7, with TRBD1 matching over 8 bases. The V and J ends lost 4 bases and 6 bases, in that order; junction bases with no gene match: 14. Germline CDR1 and CDR2: MGHRA and YSYEKL. The CDR3 contains 16 residues.

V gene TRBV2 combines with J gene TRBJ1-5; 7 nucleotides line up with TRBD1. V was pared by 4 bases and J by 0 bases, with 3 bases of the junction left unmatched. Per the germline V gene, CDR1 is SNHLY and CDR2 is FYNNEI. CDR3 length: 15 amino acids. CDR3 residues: CASSGQGHSNQPQHF. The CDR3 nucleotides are TGTGCCAGCAGTGGACAGGGTCATAGCAATCAGCCCCAGCATTTT.

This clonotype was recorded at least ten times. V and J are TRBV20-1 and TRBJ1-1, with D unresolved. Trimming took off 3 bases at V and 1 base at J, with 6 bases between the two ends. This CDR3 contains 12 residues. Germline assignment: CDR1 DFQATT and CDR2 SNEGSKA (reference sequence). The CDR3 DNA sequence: TGCAGTGCTAGTGAACAGAACACTGAAGCTTTCTTT. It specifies CSASEQNTEAFF.

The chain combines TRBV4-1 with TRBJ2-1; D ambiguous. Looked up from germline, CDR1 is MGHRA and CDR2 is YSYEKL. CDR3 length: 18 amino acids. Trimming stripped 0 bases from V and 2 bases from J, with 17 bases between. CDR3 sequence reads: CASSQDRLGGDTYNEQFF. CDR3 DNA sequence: TGCGCCAGCAGCCAAGATAGGCTAGGCGGAGACACCTACAATGAGCAGTTCTTC.

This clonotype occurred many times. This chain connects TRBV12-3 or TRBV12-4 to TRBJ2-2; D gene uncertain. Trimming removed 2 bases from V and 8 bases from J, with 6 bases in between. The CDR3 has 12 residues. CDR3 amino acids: CASSLRVGELFF. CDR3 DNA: TGTGCCAGCAGTTTACGGGTTGGGGAGCTGTTTTTT.

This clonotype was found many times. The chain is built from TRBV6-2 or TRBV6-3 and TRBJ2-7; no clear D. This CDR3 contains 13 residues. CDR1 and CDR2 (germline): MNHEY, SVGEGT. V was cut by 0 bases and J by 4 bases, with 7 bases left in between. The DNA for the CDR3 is TGTGCCAGCAGTTACTCGAACGATTACGAGCAGTACTTC. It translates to CASSYSNDYEQYF.

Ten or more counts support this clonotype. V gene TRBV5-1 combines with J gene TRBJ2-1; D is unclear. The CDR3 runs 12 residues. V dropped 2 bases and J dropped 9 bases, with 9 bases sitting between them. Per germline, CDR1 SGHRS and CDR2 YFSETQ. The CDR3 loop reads CASSLIGFEQFF. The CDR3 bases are TGCGCCAGCAGCTTAATAGGGTTTGAGCAGTTCTTC.

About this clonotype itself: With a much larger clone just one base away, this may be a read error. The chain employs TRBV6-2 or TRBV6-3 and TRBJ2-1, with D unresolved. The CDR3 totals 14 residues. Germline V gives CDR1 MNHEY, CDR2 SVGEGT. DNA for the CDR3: TGTGCCAGCAGTGAAGACACAGTATCCAATGAGCAGCTCTTC. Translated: CASSEDTVSNEQLF.

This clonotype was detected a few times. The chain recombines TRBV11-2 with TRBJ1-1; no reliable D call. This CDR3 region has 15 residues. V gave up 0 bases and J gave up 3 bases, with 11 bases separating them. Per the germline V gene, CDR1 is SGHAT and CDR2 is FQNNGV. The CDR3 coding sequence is TGTGCCAGCAGCTTAGAGAGGAACACTTACACTGAAGCTTTCTTT. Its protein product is CASSLERNTYTEAFF.

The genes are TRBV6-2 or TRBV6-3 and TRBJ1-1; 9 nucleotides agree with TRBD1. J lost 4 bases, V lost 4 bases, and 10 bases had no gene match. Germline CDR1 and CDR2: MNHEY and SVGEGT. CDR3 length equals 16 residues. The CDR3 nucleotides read TGTGCCAGCAGTTCGTTACCCGGGACAGGGAGCACTGAAGCTTTCTTT. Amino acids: CASSSLPGTGSTEAFF.

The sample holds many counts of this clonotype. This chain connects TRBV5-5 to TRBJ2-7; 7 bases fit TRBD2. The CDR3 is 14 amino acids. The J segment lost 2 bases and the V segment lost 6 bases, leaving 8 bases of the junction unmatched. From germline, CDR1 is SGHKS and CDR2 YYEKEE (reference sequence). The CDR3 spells CASIPASGPYEQYF. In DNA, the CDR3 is TGTGCCAGCATCCCCGCTAGCGGCCCCTACGAGCAGTACTTC.

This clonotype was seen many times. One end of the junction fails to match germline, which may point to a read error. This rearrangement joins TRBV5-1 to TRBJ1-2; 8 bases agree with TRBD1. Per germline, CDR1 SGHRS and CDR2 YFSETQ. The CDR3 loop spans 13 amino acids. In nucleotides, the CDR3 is TGTGCCAGCAGCCTCGGACAGGGAGATGGCTACACCTTC. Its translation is CASSLGQGDGYTF.

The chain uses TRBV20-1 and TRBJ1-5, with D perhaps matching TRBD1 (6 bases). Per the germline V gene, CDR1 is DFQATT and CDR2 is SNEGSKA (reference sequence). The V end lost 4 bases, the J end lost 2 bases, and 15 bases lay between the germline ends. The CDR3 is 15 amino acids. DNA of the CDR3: TGCAGTGCTATCGGGGGCCAGATGGGCAATCAGCCCCAGCATTTT. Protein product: CSAIGGQMGNQPQHF.

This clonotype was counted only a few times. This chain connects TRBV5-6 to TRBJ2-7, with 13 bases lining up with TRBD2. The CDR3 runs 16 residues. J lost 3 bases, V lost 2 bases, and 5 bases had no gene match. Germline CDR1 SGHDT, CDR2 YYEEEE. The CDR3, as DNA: TGTGCCAGCAGCTTAAGGACTAGCGGGAGACTCTACGAGCAGTACTTC. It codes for CASSLRTSGRLYEQYF.